This T cell receptor (beta chain) was observed in a study of blood T cell repertoires in COVID-19. Looked up from germline, CDR1 is LNHNV and CDR2 is YYDKDF (reference sequence). V trimming: 1 base; J trimming: 3 bases; junction bases outside the gene matches: 5. The length of the CDR3 is 16 residues. TCRdb's copy holds only in-frame clones and misses some; the assay was immunoSEQ multiplex PCR. The sample lists 130,000 or so clones, almost 85% seen once, with roughly 12% in the top ten. This chain uses TRBV15 with TRBJ2-5; 10 nucleotides match TRBD2. The source is a human donor in a cohort sampled during active COVID-19. Sequenced sample: peripheral blood. The CDR3 DNA sequence: TGTGCCACCAGCAGAGCCCGAGGACTAGCGGAAGAGACCCAGTACTTC. Its translation: CATSRARGLAEETQYF.